Listed below are T cell receptor beta chains from one sample, sequenced in a study of blood T cell repertoires in COVID-19. Some clones are missing from TCRdb's copy, which holds only in-frame ones; the method was immunoSEQ multiplex PCR. The table has 120,000 to 150,000 clones, approximately 80% seen once. What was sequenced was PBMCs or T cells enriched from blood (not recorded which). Source of these receptors: a woman between 18 and 29 years old who had been exposed to COVID-19. Each CDR3 is given with its conserved first and last residue. The order of the fields is clone size, V gene, D gene, J gene, CDR3 protein, CDR3 DNA. A D gene is named only where the DNA matches it firmly. For some rows the clone size is stated as once, few or many, or as a class when expanded; others skip it.

.	TRBV7-9	TRBD1	TRBJ1-1	CASSFRGRGVNTEAFF	TGTGCCAGCAGCTTCAGGGGGCGCGGGGTGAACACTGAAGCTTTCTTT
.	TRBV7-6	TRBD2	TRBJ2-7	CASSLELGGGTYEQYF	TGTGCCAGCAGCTTAGAGTTGGGGGGGGGTACCTACGAGCAGTACTTC
.	TRBV28	TRBD1	TRBJ1-1	CASSTRTGNTEAFF	TGTGCCAGCAGTACGCGGACAGGGAACACTGAAGCTTTCTTT
.	TRBV28	TRBD1	TRBJ1-2	CASRGGQGGNYGYTF	TGTGCCAGCAGAGGGGGACAGGGGGGCAACTATGGCTACACCTTC
.	TRBV5-1	.	TRBJ2-1	CASRPLVSSYNEQFF	TGCGCCAGCAGACCCCTAGTCAGCTCCTACAATGAGCAGTTCTTC
.	TRBV4-2	.	TRBJ2-4	CASSFEDIQYF	TGTGCCAGCAGCTTTGAGGACATTCAGTACTTC
few	TRBV6-6	TRBD1	TRBJ2-7	CASRFRDRGPYEQYF	TGTGCCAGCAGATTTCGGGACAGGGGTCCCTACGAGCAGTACTTC
.	TRBV12-3/TRBV12-4	.	TRBJ1-2	CASRDNFSPSYTF	TGTGCCAGCAGGGACAACTTCTCGCCCAGCTACACCTTC
.	TRBV6-5	TRBD2	TRBJ2-7	CASSWGGTYEQYF	TGTGCCAGCAGTTGGGGAGGGACCTACGAGCAGTACTTC
.	TRBV4-1	TRBD2	TRBJ2-3	CASSQLGLAPSTDTQYF	TGCGCCAGCAGCCAACTCGGACTAGCCCCTAGCACAGATACGCAGTATTTT
few	TRBV7-3	.	TRBJ2-3	CATARGLGTDTQYF	TGTGCCACCGCTAGAGGGCTCGGCACAGATACGCAGTATTTT
.	TRBV18	TRBD1	TRBJ2-7	CASSQRRDRGHYEQYF	TGTGCCAGCTCACAAAGACGGGACAGGGGACACTACGAGCAGTACTTC
.	TRBV7-9	TRBD2	TRBJ2-1	CAGLAGEGLNEQFF	TGTGCCGGGCTAGCGGGAGAAGGGTTGAATGAGCAGTTCTTC
.	TRBV5-6	TRBD1	TRBJ1-2	CASSLVSGGRNRRDGYTF	TGTGCCAGCAGCTTGGTGTCAGGGGGGAGAAACAGGAGGGATGGCTACACCTTC
.	TRBV7-9	.	TRBJ1-5	CASSLQGGNQPQHF	TGTGCCAGCAGCCTACAGGGTGGCAATCAGCCCCAGCATTTT
.	TRBV6-5	.	TRBJ1-1	CASNNHRNTEAFF	TGTGCCAGCAACAACCACCGGAACACTGAAGCTTTCTTT
once	TRBV11-2	.	TRBJ1-2	CASSPDPNYGYTF	TGTGCCAGCAGCCCAGATCCTAACTATGGCTACACCTTC
.	TRBV28	TRBD1	TRBJ2-2	CASSGGGQGRGELFF	TGTGCCAGCAGTGGAGGCGGACAGGGTAGAGGGGAGCTGTTTTTT
once	TRBV21-1	.	TRBJ1-3	CAKNWGHDGNTIYF	TGTGCCAAGAACTGGGGACATGATGGAAACACCATATATTTT
.	TRBV10-1	.	TRBJ2-3	CASSESPRGTDTQYF	TGCGCCAGCAGTGAGTCGCCCAGGGGCACAGATACGCAGTATTTT
.	TRBV2	TRBD1	TRBJ1-1	CASGVTGVTEAFF	TGTGCCAGCGGAGTAACAGGGGTCACTGAAGCTTTCTTT
.	TRBV25-1	.	TRBJ1-2	CASGSGVIGYTF	TGTGCCAGCGGTTCAGGGGTAATTGGCTACACCTTC
.	TRBV15	.	TRBJ2-1	CATSGLGVGNYNEQFF	TGTGCCACCAGCGGGCTCGGGGTGGGTAACTACAATGAGCAGTTCTTC
once	TRBV5-1	TRBD1	TRBJ2-1	CASSLGQGGPYNEQFF	TGCGCCAGCAGCTTGGGACAGGGTGGACCCTACAATGAGCAGTTCTTC
.	TRBV19	.	TRBJ2-1	CASRNGRGYNEQFF	TGTGCCAGTAGAAACGGCAGGGGTTACAATGAGCAGTTCTTC
.	TRBV18	.	TRBJ1-1	CASSPRGNTEAFF	TGTGCCAGCTCACCAAGGGGAAACACTGAAGCTTTCTTT
.	TRBV5-1	TRBD1	TRBJ2-1	CASSLGPGTGRNNEQFF	TGCGCCAGCAGCTTGGGACCCGGGACAGGGAGAAACAATGAGCAGTTCTTC
.	TRBV19	TRBD1	TRBJ1-2	CASSRGQAKSYGYTF	TGTGCCAGTAGTCGAGGACAGGCTAAATCCTATGGCTACACCTTC